Presented here are 20 T cell receptor beta chains from one specimen sequenced in a study of blood T cell repertoires in COVID-19. Clones were read by immunoSEQ multiplex PCR, and TCRdb kept only the in-frame ones, dropping some. This sample has just over 60,000 clones; 65% to 80% occur once, and the top ten carry about 20%. Sequenced sample: peripheral blood. The receptors stem from a man between 60 and 75 years old with acute or convalescent COVID-19.

A single count supports this clone. This chain joins TRBV7-6 and TRBJ2-3; TRBD2 aligns across 11 bases. V trimming: 0 bases; J trimming: 4 bases; junction bases outside the gene matches: 0. The CDR3 extends over 15 amino acids. The germline V gene has CDR1 SGHVS and CDR2 FNYEAQ. DNA for the CDR3: TGTGCCAGCAGCTTAGCTAGCGGGAGGGCAGATACGCAGTATTTT. This translates into CASSLASGRADTQYF. The variable domain in full, completed from reference TRBV7-6 and TRBJ2-3, reads GAGVSQSPRYKVTKRGQDVALRCDPISGHVSLYWYRQALGQGPEFLTYFNYEAQQDKSGLPNDRFSAERPEGSISTLTIQRTEQRDSAMYRCASSLASGRADTQYFGPGTRLTVL.

The J gene is TRBJ2-5, the V gene TRBV14; tentatively, D is TRBD2 (5 bases). Germline CDR1 SGHDN, CDR2 FVKESK. Between the trimmed V and J ends, which lost 0 bases and 10 bases, there was a span of 24 bases. This CDR3 contains 17 residues. The CDR3 bases are TGTGCCAGCAGCCAAGAACGAGGTCACTACTGGACGGGGAACCAGTACTTC. It encodes CASSQERGHYWTGNQYF.

The J gene is TRBJ2-7, the V gene TRBV4-1; 7 bases map to TRBD1. The germline V gene has CDR1 MGHRA and CDR2 YSYEKL. This CDR3 comprises 15 residues. J lost 3 bases, V lost 4 bases, and 9 bases had no gene match. Here the CDR3 reads CASSPGQNTFYEQYF. CDR3 coding DNA: TGCGCCAGCAGCCCGGGACAGAATACTTTCTACGAGCAGTACTTC.

The J gene is TRBJ2-1, the V gene TRBV28, with a weak D call TRBD2 (7 bases). This CDR3 has 15 residues. In germline, CDR1 is MDHEN, CDR2 SYDVKM. V was pared by 1 base and J by 4 bases, with 11 bases between. CDR3: CASSLSGGMYNEQFF. CDR3 bases: TGTGCCAGCAGTTTATCGGGGGGCATGTACAATGAGCAGTTCTTC.

This clone turned up a few times. This sequence joins TRBV20-1 and TRBJ2-5; no definite D call. Germline lookup yields CDR1 DFQATT and CDR2 SNEGSKA (reference sequence). The CDR3 sequence is 13 residues long. V was clipped by 3 bases and J by 5 bases, with 13 bases between them. The CDR3 coding sequence is TGCAGTGCTAGTCTCGAGACCGGGGAGACCCAGTACTTC. This codes for CSASLETGETQYF.

The chain links TRBV5-1 to TRBJ1-2, with 8 bases aligning to TRBD1. Germline CDR1 is SGHRS and CDR2 is YFSETQ. V gave up 7 bases and J gave up 3 bases; unmatched junction bases: 11. This CDR3 is built from 15 residues. The CDR3 DNA is TGCGCCAGCCGCAGGGGGCCAGAGACCCACTATGGCTACACCTTC. Translating it yields CASRRGPETHYGYTF.

The chain recombines TRBV25-1 with TRBJ1-2, with D maybe TRBD1 (6 bases). The CDR3 has 13 residues. CDR1 and CDR2 (germline): MGHDK, SYGVNS. The V end was cut by 4 bases, the J end by 1 base, with 7 bases between. CDR3 nucleotide sequence: TGTGCCAGCAGTGGGGGGCTTAACTATGGCTACACCTTC. It yields the protein CASSGGLNYGYTF.

This clone is deemed medium-sized (0.01 to 0.1%). The chain recombines TRBV6-5 with TRBJ2-7, with D possibly TRBD2 on 6 matching bases. Germline loops: CDR1 MNHEY, CDR2 SVGAGI. This CDR3 region has 12 residues. CDR3 DNA sequence: TGTGCACCCAACGGGGGTTTCTACGAGCAGTACTTC. Translation gives CAPNGGFYEQYF.

The gene calls are TRBV5-1 and TRBJ2-6; 9 bases align to TRBD2. The CDR3 is 19 residues long. The ends lost 6 bases at V and 0 bases at J; junction bases unmatched: 13. Germline values: CDR1 SGHRS, CDR2 YFSETQ. CDR3 DNA: TGCGCCAGCAAATTTTTCGGGGCGGGAGGGAACTCTGGGGCCAACGTCCTGACTTTC. Amino acids: CASKFFGAGGNSGANVLTF.

This clone occurred a few times. The chain employs TRBV25-1 and TRBJ1-2; TRBD1 matches 7 bases. The CDR3 covers 16 residues. J lost 7 bases, V lost 0 bases, and 11 bases had no gene match. Per the germline V gene, CDR1 is MGHDK and CDR2 is SYGVNS. CDR3 DNA: TGTGCCAGCAGTGAATACGCGGGACAGAACGGACGTGGCTACACCTTC. Protein product: CASSEYAGQNGRGYTF.

The chain uses TRBV18 and TRBJ1-5; TRBD1 matches 8 bases. Germline lookup yields CDR1 KGHSH and CDR2 LQKENI. Trimming at V came to 6 bases and at J to 2 bases, leaving 6 bases not matched to a gene. CDR3 length: 15 residues. As DNA, the CDR3 is TGTGCCAGCTCGTCTTCGGGACAGGGCAATCAGCCCCAGCATTTT. This gives the protein CASSSSGQGNQPQHF. The whole variable domain, remainder taken from reference TRBV18 and TRBJ1-5, is NAGVMQNPRHLVRRRGQEARLRCSPMKGHSHVYWYRQLPEEGLKFMVYLQKENIIDESGMPKERFSAEFPKEGPSILRIQQVVRGDSAAYFCASSSSGQGNQPQHFGDGTRLSIL.

The V and J genes are TRBV7-2 and TRBJ1-1; the match to TRBD1 covers 8 bases. The germline V gene encodes CDR1 SGHTA and CDR2 FQGNSA. J lost 10 bases, V lost 4 bases, and 8 bases had no gene match. This CDR3 has 13 residues. As DNA, the CDR3 is TGTGCCAGCAGCTCTGGACAGGGTTTCAGAGCTTTCTTT. Protein: CASSSGQGFRAFF.

This chain links TRBV19 with TRBJ1-2; 7 bases are a match to TRBD1. Germline CDR1 and CDR2: LNHDA and SQIVND (reference sequence). CDR3 length equals 13 residues. J lost 4 bases, V lost 6 bases, and 5 bases had no gene match. CDR3 bases: TGTGCCAGTAGCTATGAGGGGGCCTATGGCTACACCTTC. Translating gives CASSYEGAYGYTF.

The V call is TRBV4-2, the J call TRBJ2-5, with D maybe TRBD2 (5 bases). Germline CDR1 reads LGHNA; CDR2 reads YNFKEQ. Trimming shortened V by 0 bases and J by 11 bases, and 13 bases separated the two germline ends. CDR3 size: 13 residues. In nucleotides, the CDR3 is TGTGCCAGCAGCCAAGACCGGGGAAGAACTCAGTACTTC. It translates to CASSQDRGRTQYF.

V and J are TRBV6-6 and TRBJ2-3; TRBD1 matches 10 bases. The CDR3 consists of 15 residues. The V and J ends lost 4 bases and 10 bases, in that order; junction bases with no gene match: 11. Germline CDR1 reads MNHNY; CDR2 reads SVGAGI (reference sequence). The CDR3 nucleotides read TGTGCCAGCAGTTTGGGGGGGACAGGGGCCGAGGCGCAGTATTTT. Protein: CASSLGGTGAEAQYF.

This chain links TRBV7-8 with TRBJ2-3, with TRBD2 matching over 7 bases. V dropped 2 bases and J dropped 2; count of bases not matched to a gene: 7. Germline CDR1 reads SGHVS; CDR2 reads FQNEAQ. This CDR3 spans 16 amino acids. Here the CDR3 reads CASSLRWDYTTDTQYF. In nucleotides, the CDR3 is TGTGCCAGCAGCTTACGATGGGACTACACCACAGATACGCAGTATTTT.

This chain links TRBV5-1 with TRBJ2-5; 10 bases line up with TRBD2. The ends lost 0 bases at V and 4 bases at J; junction bases unmatched: 9. Per the germline V gene, CDR1 is SGHRS and CDR2 is YFSETQ. The CDR3 runs 17 residues. CDR3 in DNA: TGCGCCAGCAGCTTGGCCACTAGCGGGGTTAGGGGAGAGACCCAGTACTTC. Translated: CASSLATSGVRGETQYF.

This clone was observed a single time. This sequence joins TRBV3-1 (or the pseudogene TRBV3-2) and TRBJ2-5; 13 nucleotides agree with TRBD2. V was pared by 2 bases and J by 4 bases, with 1 base of the junction left unmatched. Germline V gene data show CDR1 as LGHDT and CDR2 as YNNKEL (reference sequence). The CDR3 extends over 15 amino acids. The CDR3 protein is CASSQWTSGRETQYF. Written as DNA, the CDR3 is TGTGCCAGCAGCCAATGGACTAGCGGGAGAGAGACCCAGTACTTC.

The V call is TRBV20-1, the J call TRBJ1-1; D not certain. V lost 3 bases and J lost 9, with 11 bases in between. CDR1 is DFQATT and CDR2 is SNEGSKA in the germline V gene (reference sequence). The CDR3 contains 11 residues. CDR3 coding DNA: TGCAGTGCTAGTTCCCCTCGTCAAGCTTTCTTT. This translates into CSASSPRQAFF.

The chain uses TRBV27 and TRBJ1-2, with a weak D call TRBD1 (5 bases). The CDR3 is 14 amino acids. From germline, CDR1 is MNHEY and CDR2 SMNVEV (reference sequence). Trimming took 7 bases from V and 1 from J, leaving 13 bases between them. CDR3 nucleotides: TGTGCCAGCACCCGCCCAGGGTTTAACTATGGCTACACCTTC. This gives the protein CASTRPGFNYGYTF.